The rows below give T cell receptor beta chains drawn from one sample of a study of blood T cell repertoires in COVID-19. Measured with immunoSEQ multiplex PCR; TCRdb has only the in-frame clones, and not every one. The data contain some 190,000 clones, around 83% of them singletons. Sequenced: peripheral blood. All receptors come from a woman aged 80 or older with acute or convalescent COVID-19. Both conserved end residues are part of each CDR3. The order of the fields is V gene, clone size, J gene, D gene, CDR3 DNA, CDR3 protein. A D gene is named only where the DNA matches it firmly. A clone size is listed for some rows: how often the clone was seen (once, few, many), or a class if it is expanded.

TRBV4-1	.	TRBJ1-1	TRBD1	TGCGCCAGCAGCCTGACAGGGGGCACTGAAGCTTTCTTT	CASSLTGGTEAFF
TRBV7-2	.	TRBJ2-3	TRBD1	TGTGCCAGCAGCATACCGACAGGGACAGATACGCAGTATTTT	CASSIPTGTDTQYF
TRBV18	.	TRBJ1-5	TRBD1	TGTGCCAGCTCACCACCCGGGACAGGGTCCCAGCCCCAGCATTTT	CASSPPGTGSQPQHF
TRBV7-3	.	TRBJ2-1	TRBD2	TGTGCCAGCAGCTTAACGTGGGCGGGAGGGCCCCTTTGGGATGAGCAGTTCTTC	CASSLTWAGGPLWDEQFF
TRBV2	few	TRBJ1-5	.	TGTGCCAGCACCAGAGGGAGCAATCAGCCCCAGCATTTT	CASTRGSNQPQHF
TRBV7-2	.	TRBJ1-1	.	TGTGCCAGCAGCCTCTGGGGGGGGCGGACTGAAGCTTTCTTT	CASSLWGGRTEAFF
TRBV28	once	TRBJ1-2	.	TGTGCCAGCAGTTTATACAGGAACTATGGCTACACCTTC	CASSLYRNYGYTF
TRBV18	.	TRBJ2-7	TRBD1	TGTGCCAGCTCACTCGGACAGGAGACCTACGAGCAGTACTTC	CASSLGQETYEQYF
TRBV4-2	.	TRBJ2-7	.	TGTGCCAGCAGCCAAGTGAGGTACGAGCAGTACTTC	CASSQVRYEQYF
TRBV12-3/TRBV12-4	.	TRBJ1-1	.	TGTGCCAGCAGCCTTGTGGCGGGGATCGGTTTCTTT	CASSLVAGIGFF
TRBV5-4	.	TRBJ1-5	TRBD1	TGTGCCAGCAGCCAGGGGGGAAGCCATAGCAATCAGCCCCAGCATTTT	CASSQGGSHSNQPQHF
TRBV5-1	.	TRBJ2-7	.	TGCGCCAGCAGCTCAGACAGGTCGAGCTCCTACGAGCAGTACTTC	CASSSDRSSSYEQYF
TRBV7-9	.	TRBJ2-1	TRBD1	TGTGCCAGCAGCTTCACAGGGGCGGGTGAGCAGTTCTTC	CASSFTGAGEQFF
TRBV5-1	.	TRBJ2-2	.	TGCGCCAGCAGCTTGGACCCAGTCGGGGAGCTGTTTTTT	CASSLDPVGELFF
TRBV10-3	.	TRBJ2-5	.	TGTGCCATCAGTGGCGGGGTAGGCGAGACCCAGTACTTC	CAISGGVGETQYF
TRBV27	.	TRBJ1-5	.	TGTGCCAGCAGTTTTATGGGCAGCAACAATCAGCCCCAGCATTTT	CASSFMGSNNQPQHF
TRBV5-1	.	TRBJ1-2	TRBD1	TGCGCCAGCAGCTCTCCGACAGGGGTAGACTATGGCTACACCTTC	CASSSPTGVDYGYTF
TRBV9	.	TRBJ1-6	.	TGTGCCAGCAGCTTCCGACATACCCGCGATTCACCCCTCCACTTT	CASSFRHTRDSPLHF
TRBV19	few	TRBJ2-5	.	TGTGCCAGTAGTATGACCCTAGCCCAAGAGACCCAGTACTTC	CASSMTLAQETQYF
TRBV15	.	TRBJ2-7	TRBD1	TGTGCCACCAGCCGTTCCGGGACAGGCTACGAGCAGTACTTC	CATSRSGTGYEQYF
TRBV5-1	.	TRBJ2-1	.	TGCGCCAGCAGCTTGGAGGCCGAGGGTATGCATCGGTTCTTC	CASSLEAEGMHRFF
TRBV4-1	.	TRBJ2-3	.	TGCGCCAGCAGCCAAGGGTCGGGAGCGGCAGATACGCAGTATTTT	CASSQGSGAADTQYF
TRBV19	.	TRBJ1-5	.	TGTGCCAGTAGTATCAGCGTTCAGCCCCAGCATTTT	CASSISVQPQHF
TRBV20-1	.	TRBJ1-2	TRBD1	TGCTCCGGGACAGACAATGGCTACACCTTC	CSGTDNGYTF
TRBV7-2	.	TRBJ2-7	.	TGTGCCAGCAGCTTTGGGCGTTGGGAGCAGTACTTC	CASSFGRWEQYF
TRBV7-9	once	TRBJ2-7	.	TGTGCCAGCAGCCCCCCTAGCGTCTCCTACGAGCAGTACTTC	CASSPPSVSYEQYF
TRBV4-3	.	TRBJ1-2	TRBD1	TGCGCCAGCAGCCAAAGGACAGGGGGCAAGTGGGATGGCTACACCTTC	CASSQRTGGKWDGYTF
TRBV2	.	TRBJ1-1	TRBD1	TGTGCCAGCAGTGTGGAGGGGGCGATCACTGAAGCTTTCTTT	CASSVEGAITEAFF
TRBV7-9	.	TRBJ1-2	.	TGTGCCAGCTCCGCGGGAGCTAACTATGGCTACACCTTC	CASSAGANYGYTF
TRBV5-1	.	TRBJ1-1	TRBD1	TGCGCCAGCGGACAGGGGGTGGAGGGGACTGAAGCTTTCTTT	CASGQGVEGTEAFF
TRBV6-5	.	TRBJ2-7	TRBD2	TGTGCCAGCAGGGCTAGCGGGGGGGCCTACGAGCAGTACTTC	CASRASGGAYEQYF
TRBV29-1	.	TRBJ2-7	TRBD1	TGCAGCGTTCGGTCAGGGGGTCATTTCGAGCAGTACTTC	CSVRSGGHFEQYF
TRBV5-8	.	TRBJ1-3	TRBD1	TGTGCCAGCAGGGGACAGGGAGAGGGAAACACCATATATTTT	CASRGQGEGNTIYF
TRBV19	.	TRBJ2-1	TRBD2	TGTGCCAGTAGTATCTTTGGGGGACTAGCGGCATACAATGAGCAGTTCTTC	CASSIFGGLAAYNEQFF
TRBV24-1	.	TRBJ2-5	TRBD1	TGTGCCACCAGTGATCGGACAGGGCAAGAGACCCAGTACTTC	CATSDRTGQETQYF
TRBV25-1	few	TRBJ2-1	.	TGTGCCAGCAGTGGCTTTCTTGGCGGTGAGCAGTTCTTC	CASSGFLGGEQFF
TRBV7-9	.	TRBJ2-7	TRBD2	TGTGCCAGCCGATCTAGCGGGAGCTTCAACGAGCAGTACTTC	CASRSSGSFNEQYF
TRBV7-3	.	TRBJ2-5	.	TGTGCCAGCAGCTTAACCAACCAAGAGACCCAGTACTTC	CASSLTNQETQYF
TRBV29-1	.	TRBJ1-2	.	TGCAGCGCTGTTGCGACATCCAACTATGGCTACACCTTC	CSAVATSNYGYTF
TRBV5-1	once	TRBJ1-6	TRBD1	TGCGCCAGCAGCTCCCGACAGGGATATTCACCCCTCCACTTT	CASSSRQGYSPLHF
TRBV5-1	.	TRBJ2-7	.	TGCGCCAGCAGCCAATCTTCCTCTAGCTCCTACGAGCAGTACTTC	CASSQSSSSSYEQYF
TRBV5-1	.	TRBJ2-7	TRBD2	TGCGCCAGCAGCATGGGACTAGGCGGGAGAGGCGACGAGCAGTACTTC	CASSMGLGGRGDEQYF
TRBV4-3	.	TRBJ2-3	TRBD1	TGCGCCAGCAGCCAACGGGACAGGGGTTTTAGCGGGATGCCAGATACGCAGTATTTT	CASSQRDRGFSGMPDTQYF
TRBV20-1	.	TRBJ2-1	.	TGCAGTGCTAGTCGGGTAAGCTCCTACAATGAGCAGTTCTTC	CSASRVSSYNEQFF
TRBV27	.	TRBJ2-2	TRBD2	TGTGCCAGCAGTTTATCAGGGGCGGGGGGCAGCAACACCGGGGAGCTGTTTTTT	CASSLSGAGGSNTGELFF
TRBV18	few	TRBJ1-1	TRBD1	TGTGCCAGCTCACCACTGGACAGGCTGAACACTGAAGCTTTCTTT	CASSPLDRLNTEAFF
TRBV15	few	TRBJ1-5	.	TGTGCCACCAGCACAAGACACCTTAGCAATCAGCCCCAGCATTTT	CATSTRHLSNQPQHF
TRBV5-8	.	TRBJ2-5	.	TGTGCCAGCAAGCTTGATAGGGGTGAGACCCAGTACTTC	CASKLDRGETQYF
TRBV5-5	.	TRBJ1-3	.	TGTGCCAGCAGCTTATGGGGGCCCGGGCACACCATATATTTT	CASSLWGPGHTIYF
TRBV5-1	.	TRBJ1-1	.	TGCGCCAGCAGCTTGGGACGGACAGTGAACACTGAAGCTTTCTTT	CASSLGRTVNTEAFF
TRBV30	.	TRBJ2-1	.	TGTGCCTGGAGTCTTAGCAGATATGAGCAGTTCTTC	CAWSLSRYEQFF
TRBV28	few	TRBJ1-4	TRBD1	TGTGCCAGCAGTTTATTGGCCGGGACAGGGGATTGGGCGAGTGAAAAACTGTTTTTT	CASSLLAGTGDWASEKLFF
TRBV18	.	TRBJ1-1	TRBD1	TGTGCCAGCTCACTTGGGACAGGGAGGTCCGGAACTGAAGCTTTCTTT	CASSLGTGRSGTEAFF